The source of this TCR beta chain is a study of blood T cell repertoires in COVID-19. Study background: Spain, Italy and the United States supplied samples that represented acute and convalescent COVID-19. T cells, B-cell-depleted T cells, or PBMCs supplied cDNA or gDNA.

Trimming took 5 bases from V and 4 from J; bases not matched to a gene: 10. CDR1 is SGHNT, CDR2 YENEEA, per germline. This CDR3 is 16 amino acids long. Original handling: Counts of nucleated cells, estimated from reference gene primer amplification, were obtained. TCRdb's table, derived via immunoSEQ multiplex PCR, lists solely in-frame clones and lacks some. The V and J calls and clone size are taken from that table; D and trimming were inferred from the DNA. Of around 97,000 clones in the sample, approximately 80% were seen once. The rearrangement joins TRBV11-3 to TRBJ2-1; 8 bases are a match to TRBD2. Sequences were obtained from peripheral blood. The receptor was derived from a man aged 65 to 79 with acute or convalescent COVID-19. The CDR3, as DNA: TGTGCCAGCAGCCCCAGGACTAGCCAGAATTACAATGAGCAGTTCTTC. Translation: CASSPRTSQNYNEQFF.